A single sample is the source of the 21 T cell receptor beta chains below, sequenced in a study of cytomegalovirus exposure and HLA in healthy donors. 13 Jbeta primers and 60 Vbeta primers were used for the PCR. The assay was immunoSEQ multiplex PCR, and TCRdb's table has in-frame clones only and misses some. The sample lists over 150,000 clones, about 80% occurring once. The sample comprised PBMCs. The receptors stem from a woman between 25 and 40 years old in good health and CMV-seronegative.

The chain has TRBV10-2 and TRBJ2-7; possibly TRBD1 for D (5 bases). The CDR3 is 16 amino acids. Between the trimmed V and J ends, which lost 4 bases and 1 base, there was a span of 17 bases. The germline V gene has CDR1 WSHSY and CDR2 SAAADI. CDR3 nucleotides: TGCGCCAGCAGTGTATCCGGAACAGGCAAATCCTACGAGCAGTACTTC. As protein: CASSVSGTGKSYEQYF.

The J gene is TRBJ1-5, the V gene TRBV28; no clear D gene. V was cut by 4 bases and J by 6 bases, with 13 bases left in between. CDR1 is MDHEN, CDR2 SYDVKM, per germline. The CDR3 consists of 14 residues. DNA of the CDR3: TGTGCCAGCAGTTCTCGTATGGGGAGTCAGCCCCAGCATTTT. Protein: CASSSRMGSQPQHF.

CDR3 DNA: TGTGCCAGCAGTTTTTGGGGCAGGGGGAGCTACGAGCAGTACTTC. Amino acids: CASSFWGRGSYEQYF. V is TRBV28 and J is TRBJ2-7; 7 bases match TRBD1. The V gene's germline CDR1 is MDHEN and CDR2 SYDVKM. The trim removed 3 bases at V and 3 bases at J, leaving 8 bases unmatched. The CDR3 has 15 amino acids. The full variable domain, with the rest looked up from reference TRBV28 and TRBJ2-7, is DVKVTQSSRYLVKRTGEKVFLECVQDMDHENMFWYRQDPGLGLRLIYFSYDVKMKEKGDIPEGYSVSREKKERFSLILESASTNQTSMYLCASSFWGRGSYEQYFGPGTRLTVT.

The chain combines TRBV9 with TRBJ1-6; 7 bases fit TRBD1. Germline V gene lookup returns CDR1 SGDLS and CDR2 YYNGEE. CDR3 length equals 14 residues. With V trimmed by 3 bases and J by 6 bases, 3 bases remained unmatched. The CDR3 spells CASSAYRGNSPLHF. The CDR3 bases are TGTGCCAGCAGCGCATACAGGGGTAATTCACCCCTCCACTTT.

The chain has TRBV7-8 and TRBJ1-1; no clear D gene. The germline CDR1 and CDR2 sequences are SGHVS and FQNEAQ. This CDR3 region has 14 residues. V shed 4 bases and J shed 4 bases, with 13 bases lying between them. This CDR3 is CASSSGGFVTEAFF. CDR3 DNA: TGTGCCAGCAGCTCCGGAGGGTTCGTCACTGAAGCTTTCTTT.

V usage is TRBV5-1 and J usage is TRBJ2-3; 10 positions match TRBD2. The junction had 7 bases not matched to a gene; V was cut back by 0 bases and J by 6 bases. Germline CDR1 SGHRS, CDR2 YFSETQ. The CDR3 runs to 16 residues. CDR3 DNA sequence: TGCGCCAGCAGCTTGGCGGCTAGCGGGAGTTTGGATACGCAGTATTTT. Translation: CASSLAASGSLDTQYF.

This clone was recorded once. The genes are TRBV9 and TRBJ2-7; 7 bases are shared with TRBD2. Trimming removed 3 bases from V and 6 bases from J; junction bases left unmatched: 6. CDR1 and CDR2 from the germline V gene are SGDLS and YYNGEE. This CDR3 comprises 13 residues. For the CDR3, the DNA is TGTGCCAGCAGCGCGGGGCGGGGGAGCGAGCAGTACTTC. Translating gives CASSAGRGSEQYF.

This clone came up a few times. The rearrangement uses TRBV29-1 and TRBJ2-7; maybe TRBD1 (6 bases). Trimming took off 4 bases at V and 2 bases at J, with 12 bases between the two ends. The CDR3 extends over 13 amino acids. Looked up from germline, CDR1 is SQVTM and CDR2 is ANQGSEA. The CDR3 protein is CSVAYREPYEQYF. The CDR3 DNA sequence: TGCAGCGTTGCATACAGGGAGCCCTACGAGCAGTACTTC.

This clone appeared a few times. The J gene is TRBJ1-4, the V gene TRBV5-6; 9 bases are shared with TRBD1. The CDR3 totals 15 residues. Looked up from germline, CDR1 is SGHDT and CDR2 is YYEEEE. The V and J ends lost 2 bases and 7 bases, in that order; junction bases with no gene match: 6. The chain's CDR3 is CASSFTGGPGEKLFF. The CDR3 DNA reads as TGTGCCAGCAGCTTCACAGGGGGCCCGGGTGAAAAACTGTTTTTT.

The chain employs TRBV5-4 and TRBJ2-3; D is undetermined. Germline loops: CDR1 SGHNT, CDR2 YYREEE (reference sequence). The CDR3 spans 14 residues. V shed 0 bases and J shed 0 bases, with 5 bases lying between them. The CDR3 sequence: CASSLGQSTDTQYF. The CDR3 bases are TGTGCCAGCAGCTTGGGGCAGAGCACAGATACGCAGTATTTT.

The V gene is TRBV2, the J gene TRBJ1-2, with 8 bases fitting TRBD1. CDR1 and CDR2 (germline): SNHLY, FYNNEI. The CDR3 sequence is 13 residues long. The V and J ends lost 3 bases and 4 bases, in that order; junction bases with no gene match: 1. CDR3 amino acids: CASSDQGAYGYTF. In DNA form, the CDR3 reads TGTGCCAGCAGTGATCAGGGGGCCTATGGCTACACCTTC.

This chain uses TRBV30 with TRBJ2-5, with 16 bases identical to TRBD2. The CDR3 has 17 amino acids. Germline V gene sequence: CDR1 GTSNPN, CDR2 SVGIG (reference sequence). Germline trimming cut 0 bases from V and 3 bases from J; bases unmatched to any gene: 4. CDR3 nucleotide sequence: TGTGCCTGGAGTGTACGGGGGACTAGCGGGGGGGAAGAGACCCAGTACTTC. It codes for CAWSVRGTSGGEETQYF.

The gene calls are TRBV29-1 and TRBJ2-2, with D possibly matching TRBD1 (7 bases). The CDR3 totals 12 residues. Deletions cut 6 bases from V and 5 bases from J, with 10 bases between. Per the germline V gene, CDR1 is SQVTM and CDR2 is ANQGSEA. The CDR3 here is CSVAGGTGELFF. The CDR3 DNA follows: TGCAGCGTCGCAGGGGGGACCGGGGAGCTGTTTTTT.

A note on this clone: Compared with germline, one end of the junction differs, possibly owing to a read error. The rearrangement links TRBV5-1 to TRBJ2-7, with TRBD2 as a possible D gene (5 bases). The CDR3 totals 14 residues. Germline V gene sequence: CDR1 SGHRS, CDR2 YFSETQ. CDR3: CASSLAGLDWEQYF. The CDR3 region has the DNA TGCGCCAGCAGTTTGGCGGGTCTTGATTGGGAGCAGTACTTC.

This rearrangement joins TRBV25-1 to TRBJ2-5, with D possibly being TRBD2 (7 bases). This CDR3 has 16 amino acids. V was clipped by 6 bases and J by 1 base, with 18 bases between them. Germline assignment: CDR1 MGHDK and CDR2 SYGVNS. CDR3 DNA sequence: TGTGCCAGCAGAAGGGGGGCTCCGGGGGGCCAAGAGACCCAGTACTTC. It specifies CASRRGAPGGQETQYF. The whole variable domain, remainder taken from reference TRBV25-1 and TRBJ2-5, is EADIYQTPRYLVIGTGKKITLECSQTMGHDKMYWYQQDPGMELHLIHYSYGVNSTEKGDLSSESTVSRIRTEHFPLTLESARPSHTSQYLCASRRGAPGGQETQYFGPGTRLLVL.

The chain joins TRBV6-5 to TRBJ1-4; D unresolved. This CDR3 region has 13 residues. Trimming left V 2 bases short and J 8 bases short, with 9 bases between. Germline lookup yields CDR1 MNHEY and CDR2 SVGAGI. The CDR3 here is CASSYDWREKLFF. Here the CDR3 DNA reads TGTGCCAGCAGTTACGATTGGAGAGAAAAACTGTTTTTT.

The chain carries TRBV10-1 and TRBJ2-5; 9 bases line up with TRBD2. The CDR3 runs to 16 residues. The V gene end was trimmed by 2 bases and the J gene end by 7 bases; junction bases not matched to a gene: 11. Germline V lookup: CDR1 WNHNN, CDR2 SYGVQD (reference sequence). CDR3 amino acids: CASSENVAGGPRTQYF. As DNA, the CDR3 is TGCGCCAGCAGTGAGAACGTGGCGGGGGGGCCGAGGACCCAGTACTTC.

The J gene is TRBJ1-5, the V gene TRBV6-1; a weak D match, TRBD1 (5 bases). Germline CDR1 MNHNS, CDR2 SASEGT. There are 18 residues in the CDR3. The V gene lost 2 bases and the J gene lost 1 base, with 18 bases spanning the gap. CDR3: CASSEWVLSGLSNQPQHF. CDR3 DNA: TGTGCCAGCAGTGAATGGGTCCTGTCAGGGTTAAGCAATCAGCCCCAGCATTTT.

The chain has TRBV28 and TRBJ2-2; tentatively, D is TRBD2 (5 bases). CDR3 length: 15 residues. Between the trimmed V and J ends, which lost 3 bases and 4 bases, there was a span of 12 bases. Germline V gene data show CDR1 as MDHEN and CDR2 as SYDVKM. DNA for the CDR3: TGTGCCAGCAGTTTTTTCCGGGAACTCACCGGGGAGCTGTTTTTT. It codes for CASSFFRELTGELFF.

This clone occurred a few times. This chain joins TRBV6-5 and TRBJ1-3; D remains ambiguous. CDR3 size: 14 residues. Germline loops: CDR1 MNHEY, CDR2 SVGAGI. V lost 4 bases, J lost 0 bases, and 7 bases lay in between. CDR3 sequence (DNA): TGTGCCAGCAGTTCCGCGTTCTCTGGAAACACCATATATTTT. This translates into CASSSAFSGNTIYF.

This chain joins TRBV6-5 and TRBJ2-1; 8 nucleotides line up with TRBD2. CDR1 is MNHEY, CDR2 SVGAGI, per germline. CDR3 size: 15 residues. The ends lost 4 bases at V and 3 bases at J; junction bases unmatched: 5. The CDR3, as DNA: TGTGCCAGCAGTTTACTAGCGGAACGCTACAATGAGCAGTTCTTC. Translated: CASSLLAERYNEQFF.